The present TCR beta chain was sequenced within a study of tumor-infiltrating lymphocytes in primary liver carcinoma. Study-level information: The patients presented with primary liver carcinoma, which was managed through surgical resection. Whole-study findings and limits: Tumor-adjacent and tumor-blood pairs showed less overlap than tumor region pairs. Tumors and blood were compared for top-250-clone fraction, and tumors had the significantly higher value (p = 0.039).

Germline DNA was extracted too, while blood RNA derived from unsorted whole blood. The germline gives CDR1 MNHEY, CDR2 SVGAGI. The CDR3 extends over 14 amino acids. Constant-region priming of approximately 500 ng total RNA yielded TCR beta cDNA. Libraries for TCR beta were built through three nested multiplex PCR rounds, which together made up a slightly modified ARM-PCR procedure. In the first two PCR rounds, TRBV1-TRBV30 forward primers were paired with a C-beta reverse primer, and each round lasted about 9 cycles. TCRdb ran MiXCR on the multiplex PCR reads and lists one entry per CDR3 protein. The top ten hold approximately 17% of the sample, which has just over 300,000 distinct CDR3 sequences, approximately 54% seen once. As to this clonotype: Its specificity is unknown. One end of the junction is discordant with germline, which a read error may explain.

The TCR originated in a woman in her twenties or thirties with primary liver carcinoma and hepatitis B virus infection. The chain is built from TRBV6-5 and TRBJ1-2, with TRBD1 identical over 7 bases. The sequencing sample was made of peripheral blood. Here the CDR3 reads CASSAPGQTYGCTF. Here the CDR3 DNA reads TGTGCCAGCAGTGCTCCGGGACAGACCTATGGCTGCACCTTC.